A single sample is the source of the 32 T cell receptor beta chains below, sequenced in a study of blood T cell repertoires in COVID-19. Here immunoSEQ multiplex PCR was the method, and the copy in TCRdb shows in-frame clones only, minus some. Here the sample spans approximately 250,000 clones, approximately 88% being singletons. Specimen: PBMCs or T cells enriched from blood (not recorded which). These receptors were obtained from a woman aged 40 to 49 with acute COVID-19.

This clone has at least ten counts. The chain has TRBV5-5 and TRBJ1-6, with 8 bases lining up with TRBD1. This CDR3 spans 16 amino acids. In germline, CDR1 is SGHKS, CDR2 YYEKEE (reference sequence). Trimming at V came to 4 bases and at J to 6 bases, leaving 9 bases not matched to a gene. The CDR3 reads CASSRPGGLSNSPLHF. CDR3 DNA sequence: TGTGCCAGCAGCCGTCCAGGGGGCTTAAGTAATTCACCCCTCCACTTT.

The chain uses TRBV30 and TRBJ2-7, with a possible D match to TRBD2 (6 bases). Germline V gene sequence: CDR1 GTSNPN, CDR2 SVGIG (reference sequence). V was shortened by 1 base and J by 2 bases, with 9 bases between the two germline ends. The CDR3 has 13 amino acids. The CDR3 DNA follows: TGTGCCTGGAGTGCCCGACTAGCCTACGAGCAGTACGTC. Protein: CAWSARLAYEQYV.

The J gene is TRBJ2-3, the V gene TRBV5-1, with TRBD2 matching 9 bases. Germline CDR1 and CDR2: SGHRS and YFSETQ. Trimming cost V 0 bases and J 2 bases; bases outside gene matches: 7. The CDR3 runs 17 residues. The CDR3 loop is CASSLVASGTTTDTQYF. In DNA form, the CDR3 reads TGCGCCAGCAGCTTGGTTGCTAGCGGGACTACCACAGATACGCAGTATTTT.

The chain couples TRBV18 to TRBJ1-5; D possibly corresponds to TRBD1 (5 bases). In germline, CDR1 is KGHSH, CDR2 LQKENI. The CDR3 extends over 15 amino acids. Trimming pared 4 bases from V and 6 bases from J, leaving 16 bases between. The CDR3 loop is CASSLAAGPGQPQHF. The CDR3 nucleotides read TGTGCCAGCTCACTTGCGGCAGGGCCGGGTCAGCCCCAGCATTTT. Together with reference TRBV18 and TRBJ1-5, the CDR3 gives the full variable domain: NAGVMQNPRHLVRRRGQEARLRCSPMKGHSHVYWYRQLPEEGLKFMVYLQKENIIDESGMPKERFSAEFPKEGPSILRIQQVVRGDSAAYFCASSLAAGPGQPQHFGDGTRLSIL.

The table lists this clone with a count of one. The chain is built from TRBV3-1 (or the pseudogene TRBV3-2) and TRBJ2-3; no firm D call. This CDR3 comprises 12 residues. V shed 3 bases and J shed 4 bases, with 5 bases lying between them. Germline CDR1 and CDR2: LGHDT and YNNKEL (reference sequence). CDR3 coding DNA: TGTGCCAGCAGCCATTTAGCAGATACGCAGTATTTT. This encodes CASSHLADTQYF.

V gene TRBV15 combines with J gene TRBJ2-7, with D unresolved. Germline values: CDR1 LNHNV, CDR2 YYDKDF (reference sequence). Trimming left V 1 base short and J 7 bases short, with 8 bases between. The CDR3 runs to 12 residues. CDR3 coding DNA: TGTGCCACCAGCAGAGGTTTGCGAGAGCAGTACTTC. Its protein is CATSRGLREQYF.

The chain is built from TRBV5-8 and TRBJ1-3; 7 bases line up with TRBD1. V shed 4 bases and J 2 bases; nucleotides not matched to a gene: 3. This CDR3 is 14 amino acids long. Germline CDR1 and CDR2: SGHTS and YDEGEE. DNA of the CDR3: TGTGCCAGCAGCCTCGGGACAGCTGGAAACACCATATATTTT. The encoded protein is CASSLGTAGNTIYF.

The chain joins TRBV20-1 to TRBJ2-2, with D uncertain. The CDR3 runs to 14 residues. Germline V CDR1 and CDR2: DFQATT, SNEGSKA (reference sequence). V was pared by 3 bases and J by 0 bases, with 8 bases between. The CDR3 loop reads CSASLEANTGELFF. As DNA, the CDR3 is TGCAGTGCTAGTCTAGAAGCGAACACCGGGGAGCTGTTTTTT.

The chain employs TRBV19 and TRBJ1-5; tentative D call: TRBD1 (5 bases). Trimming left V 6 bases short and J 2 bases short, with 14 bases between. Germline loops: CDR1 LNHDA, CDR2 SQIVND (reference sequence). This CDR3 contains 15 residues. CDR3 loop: CASSLEGMGNQPQHF. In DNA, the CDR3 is TGTGCCAGTAGCTTGGAGGGGATGGGCAATCAGCCCCAGCATTTT.

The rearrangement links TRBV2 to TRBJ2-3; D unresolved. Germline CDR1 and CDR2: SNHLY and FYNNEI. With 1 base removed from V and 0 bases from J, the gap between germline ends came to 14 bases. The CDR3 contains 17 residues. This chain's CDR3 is CASSEGPIRVSTDTQYF. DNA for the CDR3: TGTGCCAGCAGTGAAGGACCGATCCGGGTTAGCACAGATACGCAGTATTTT.

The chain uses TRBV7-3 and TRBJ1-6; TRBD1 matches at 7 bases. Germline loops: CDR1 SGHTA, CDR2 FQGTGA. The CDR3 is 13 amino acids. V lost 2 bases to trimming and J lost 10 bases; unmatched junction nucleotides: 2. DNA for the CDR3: TGTGCCAGCAGCTTACAGGGGGGATCACCCCTCCACTTT. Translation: CASSLQGGSPLHF. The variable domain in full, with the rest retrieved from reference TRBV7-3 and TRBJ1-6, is GAGVSQTPSNKVTEKGKYVELRCDPISGHTALYWYRQSLGQGPEFLIYFQGTGAADDSGLPNDRFFAVRPEGSVSTLKIQRTERGDSAVYLCASSLQGGSPLHFGNGTRLTVT.

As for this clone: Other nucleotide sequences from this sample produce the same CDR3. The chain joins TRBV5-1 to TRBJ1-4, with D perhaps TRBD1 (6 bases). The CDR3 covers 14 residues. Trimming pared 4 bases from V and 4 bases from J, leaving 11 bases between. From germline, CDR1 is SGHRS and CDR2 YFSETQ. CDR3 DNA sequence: TGCGCCAGCAGCCTTGGACAGAGTAATGAAAAACTGTTTTTT. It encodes CASSLGQSNEKLFF.

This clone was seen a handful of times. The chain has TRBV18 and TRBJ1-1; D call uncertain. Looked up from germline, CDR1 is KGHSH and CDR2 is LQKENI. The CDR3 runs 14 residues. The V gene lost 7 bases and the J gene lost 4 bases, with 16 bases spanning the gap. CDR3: CASLPSGEGTEAFF. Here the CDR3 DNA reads TGTGCCAGCTTACCCTCGGGAGAGGGCACTGAAGCTTTCTTT. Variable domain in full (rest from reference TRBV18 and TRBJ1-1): NAGVMQNPRHLVRRRGQEARLRCSPMKGHSHVYWYRQLPEEGLKFMVYLQKENIIDESGMPKERFSAEFPKEGPSILRIQQVVRGDSAAYFCASLPSGEGTEAFFGQGTRLTVV.

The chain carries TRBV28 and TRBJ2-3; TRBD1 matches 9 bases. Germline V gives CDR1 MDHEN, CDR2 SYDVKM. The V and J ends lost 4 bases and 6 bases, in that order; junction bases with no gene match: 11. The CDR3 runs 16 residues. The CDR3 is CASSSQQGAGWDTQYF. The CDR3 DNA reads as TGTGCCAGCAGTTCCCAACAGGGGGCTGGCTGGGATACGCAGTATTTT.

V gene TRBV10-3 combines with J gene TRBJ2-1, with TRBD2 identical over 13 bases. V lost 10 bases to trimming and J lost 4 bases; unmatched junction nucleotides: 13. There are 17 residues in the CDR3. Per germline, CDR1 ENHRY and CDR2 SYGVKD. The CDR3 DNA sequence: TGTGCCACGAACGAAGGACTAGCGGGAGAAATGTACAATGAGCAGTTCTTC. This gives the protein CATNEGLAGEMYNEQFF.

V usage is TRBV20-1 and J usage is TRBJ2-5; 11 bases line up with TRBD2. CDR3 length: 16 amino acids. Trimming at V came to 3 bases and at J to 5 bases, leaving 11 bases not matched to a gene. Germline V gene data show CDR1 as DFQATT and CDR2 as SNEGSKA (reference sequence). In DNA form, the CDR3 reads TGCAGTGCTAGTCCCCGACTAGCGGGATTGCAGGAGACCCAGTACTTC. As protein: CSASPRLAGLQETQYF.

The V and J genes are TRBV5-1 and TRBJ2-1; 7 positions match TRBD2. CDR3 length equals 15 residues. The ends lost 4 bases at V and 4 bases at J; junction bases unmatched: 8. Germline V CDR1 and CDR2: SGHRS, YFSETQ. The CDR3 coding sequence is TGCGCCAGCAGCACCCTGGGGGAGGGTTACAATGAGCAGTTCTTC. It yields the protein CASSTLGEGYNEQFF.

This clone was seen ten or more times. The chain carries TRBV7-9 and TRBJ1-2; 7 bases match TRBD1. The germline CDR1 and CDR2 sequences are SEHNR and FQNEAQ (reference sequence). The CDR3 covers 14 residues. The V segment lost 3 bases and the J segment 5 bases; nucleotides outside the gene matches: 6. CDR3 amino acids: CASSFQQGLYGYTF. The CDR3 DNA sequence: TGTGCCAGCAGCTTTCAACAGGGGCTGTATGGCTACACCTTC. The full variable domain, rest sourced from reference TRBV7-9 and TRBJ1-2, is DTGVSQNPRHKITKRGQNVTFRCDPISEHNRLYWYRQTLGQGPEFLTYFQNEAQLEKSRLLSDRFSAERPKGSFSTLEIQRTEQGDSAMYLCASSFQQGLYGYTFGSGTRLTVV.

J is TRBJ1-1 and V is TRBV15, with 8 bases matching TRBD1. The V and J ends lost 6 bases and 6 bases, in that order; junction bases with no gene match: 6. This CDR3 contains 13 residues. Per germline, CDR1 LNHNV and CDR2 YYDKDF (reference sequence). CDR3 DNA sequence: TGTGCCACCAGACAGACAGGGGTGGCTGAAGCTTTCTTT. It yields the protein CATRQTGVAEAFF.

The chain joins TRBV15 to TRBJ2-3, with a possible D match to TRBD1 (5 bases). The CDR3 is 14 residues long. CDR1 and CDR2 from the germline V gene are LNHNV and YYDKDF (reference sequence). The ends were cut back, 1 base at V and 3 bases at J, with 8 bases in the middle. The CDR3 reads CATSRGGDTDTQYF. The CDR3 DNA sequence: TGTGCCACCAGCAGAGGGGGCGATACAGATACGCAGTATTTT.

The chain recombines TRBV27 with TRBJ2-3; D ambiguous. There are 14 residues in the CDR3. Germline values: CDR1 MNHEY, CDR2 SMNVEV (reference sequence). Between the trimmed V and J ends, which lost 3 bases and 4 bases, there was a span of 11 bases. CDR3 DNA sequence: TGTGCCAGCAGTTTCGCCCTCAGTCCAGATACGCAGTATTTT. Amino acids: CASSFALSPDTQYF.

The CDR3 DNA reads as TGCGCCAGCAGCCAGGCAGGGGGCGAGAACACCGGGGAGCTGTTTTTT. The encoded protein is CASSQAGGENTGELFF. V gene TRBV4-3 combines with J gene TRBJ2-2; 8 bases align to TRBD1. The CDR3 spans 16 residues. V trimming: 3 bases; J trimming: 1 base; junction bases outside the gene matches: 4. Germline CDR1 LGHNA, CDR2 YSLEER.

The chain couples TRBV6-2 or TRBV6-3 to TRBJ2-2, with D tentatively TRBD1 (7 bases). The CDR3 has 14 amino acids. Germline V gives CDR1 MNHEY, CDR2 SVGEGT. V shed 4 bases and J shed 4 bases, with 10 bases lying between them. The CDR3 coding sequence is TGTGCCAGCAGTTGGCAGGGGGGCACCGGGGAGCTGTTTTTT. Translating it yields CASSWQGGTGELFF.

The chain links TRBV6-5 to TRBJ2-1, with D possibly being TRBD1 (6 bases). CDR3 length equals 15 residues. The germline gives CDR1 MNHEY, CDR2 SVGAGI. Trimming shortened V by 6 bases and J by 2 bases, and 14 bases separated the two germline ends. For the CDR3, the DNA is TGTGCCAGCAGCAAGACCGGGACAACCTACAATGAGCAGTTCTTC. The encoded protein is CASSKTGTTYNEQFF.

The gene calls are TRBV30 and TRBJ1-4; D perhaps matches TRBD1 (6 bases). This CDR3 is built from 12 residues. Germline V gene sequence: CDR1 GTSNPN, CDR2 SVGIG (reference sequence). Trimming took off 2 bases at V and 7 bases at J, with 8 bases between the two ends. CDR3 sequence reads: CAWSRTVEKLFF. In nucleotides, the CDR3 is TGTGCCTGGAGTAGGACAGTTGAAAAACTGTTTTTT.

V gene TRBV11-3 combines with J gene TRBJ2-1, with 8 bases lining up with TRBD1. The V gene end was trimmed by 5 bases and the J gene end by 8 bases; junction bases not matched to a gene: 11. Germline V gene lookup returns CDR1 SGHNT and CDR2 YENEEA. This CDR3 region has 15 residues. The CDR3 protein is CASSPGQGRRYEQFF. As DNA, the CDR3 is TGTGCCAGCAGCCCTGGACAGGGTCGGAGGTATGAGCAGTTCTTC.

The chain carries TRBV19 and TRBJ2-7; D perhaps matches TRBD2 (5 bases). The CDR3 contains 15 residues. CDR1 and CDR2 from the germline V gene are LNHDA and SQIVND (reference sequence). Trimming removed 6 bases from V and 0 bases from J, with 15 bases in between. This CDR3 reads CASRPRTSPSYEQYF. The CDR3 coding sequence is TGTGCCAGTAGACCCAGGACTTCTCCCTCCTACGAGCAGTACTTC.

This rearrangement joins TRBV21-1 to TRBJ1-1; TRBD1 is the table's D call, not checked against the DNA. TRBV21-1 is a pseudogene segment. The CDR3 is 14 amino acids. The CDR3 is CASSKVRGGTEAFF. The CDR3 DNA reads TGTGCCAGCAGCAAAGTAAGGGGCGGAACTGAAGCTTTCTTT.

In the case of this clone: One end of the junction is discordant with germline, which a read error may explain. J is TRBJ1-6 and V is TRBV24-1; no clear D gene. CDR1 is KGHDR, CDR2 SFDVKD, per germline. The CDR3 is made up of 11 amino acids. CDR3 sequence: CATTTEGGGIF. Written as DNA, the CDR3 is TGTGCCACCACAACGGAGGGCGGAGGTATATTT.

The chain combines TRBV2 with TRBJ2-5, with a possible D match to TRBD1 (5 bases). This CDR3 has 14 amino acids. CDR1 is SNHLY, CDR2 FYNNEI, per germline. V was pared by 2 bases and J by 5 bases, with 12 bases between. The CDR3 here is CASSEQGSSETQYF. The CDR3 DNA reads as TGTGCCAGCAGTGAACAGGGTTCGTCGGAGACCCAGTACTTC.

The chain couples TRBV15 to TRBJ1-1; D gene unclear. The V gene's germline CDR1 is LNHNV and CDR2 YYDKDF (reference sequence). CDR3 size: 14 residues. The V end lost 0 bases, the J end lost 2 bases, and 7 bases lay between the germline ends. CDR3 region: CATSRDLLNTEAFF. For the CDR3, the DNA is TGTGCCACCAGCAGAGATCTTTTAAACACTGAAGCTTTCTTT.

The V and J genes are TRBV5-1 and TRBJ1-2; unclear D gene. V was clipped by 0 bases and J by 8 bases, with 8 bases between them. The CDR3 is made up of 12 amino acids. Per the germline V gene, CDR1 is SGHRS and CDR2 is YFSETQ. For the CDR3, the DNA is TGCGCCAGCAGCTTGGCCGAGGGAGGCTACACCTTC. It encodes CASSLAEGGYTF.